This T cell receptor beta chain was recovered during a study of regulatory T cells in long-lasting Graves disease. This clonotype was seen a few times. V was trimmed by 6 bases and J by 3 bases, leaving 8 bases between them. The CDR3 runs 12 residues. Germline V lookup: CDR1 MNHNS, CDR2 SASEGT. Combining iRepertoire HTBI primers with Arm-PCR of CDR3 regions, the authors built TCR beta libraries. Using its own MiXCR run on the multiplex PCR reads, TCRdb lists one record per CDR3 protein. The table includes about 430,000 distinct CDR3 sequences, 15% detected once. The sample's time point: newly diagnosed GD, antithyroid drugs for less than 3 months. RNA isolated from PBMCs was used to make the TCR library. The sample was also linked to a second study, of T cells in Graves' hyperthyroidism and ophthalmopathy.

Here the sequenced sample was peripheral blood mononuclear cells (PBMCs), taken at new diagnosis, from a patient treated with antithyroid drugs. The TCR was taken from a woman aged 40 to 55 with Graves disease. This chain connects TRBV6-1 to TRBJ1-1; D ambiguous. CDR3: CASSYTDTEAFF. DNA for the CDR3: TGTGCCAGCAGCTACACTGACACTGAAGCTTTCTTT.